The T cell receptor beta chain described here comes from a study of radiotherapy plus CTLA-4 blockade in lung cancer. TCRdb keeps only in-frame clones here, not all; method: immunoSEQ multiplex PCR. The sample shows around 56,000 clones, approximately 80% of them seen only once. There are 11 residues in the CDR3. Germline CDR1 and CDR2: DFQATT and SNEGSKA (reference sequence). With ipilimumab providing CTLA-4 blockade, focal radiation was administered to patients who had chemo-refractory metastatic non-small-cell lung cancer. This receptor was identified in a human donor with non-small cell lung cancer who had a complete response to radiotherapy plus ipilimumab. V gene TRBV20-1 combines with J gene TRBJ1-2; 7 bases map to TRBD1. The specimen was peripheral blood, collected from a patient treated with radiotherapy plus ipilimumab. CDR3 protein: CRGGWGYGYTF. DNA of the CDR3: TGCAGAGGGGGCTGGGGCTATGGCTACACCTTC.